One and the same sample provided the 24 T cell receptor beta chains below, sequenced in a study of OX40 agonist ivuxolimab in advanced cancers. Libraries were prepared by immunoSEQ multiplex PCR; TCRdb keeps only in-frame clonotypes and omits some of them. The sample shows 55,000 to 70,000 clones, 70% to 90% of them seen only once. Sequencing used CD4+ or CD8+ T cells sorted from blood, obtained in a trial of the OX40 agonist ivuxolimab. Source of these receptors: an adult with an advanced solid tumor such as melanoma, head and neck, liver or kidney cancer.

This clone occurred a few times. The J gene is TRBJ2-3, the V gene TRBV25-1; no definite D call. V was pared by 5 bases and J by 3 bases, with 3 bases between. Germline CDR1 MGHDK, CDR2 SYGVNS. The CDR3 consists of 11 residues. The CDR3 here is CASSLTDTQYF. The CDR3 DNA reads as TGTGCCAGCAGTCTGACAGATACGCAGTATTTT.

The chain links TRBV10-3 to TRBJ1-5, with 7 bases identical to TRBD1. Trimming at V came to 4 bases and at J to 3 bases, leaving 6 bases not matched to a gene. CDR1 and CDR2 (germline): ENHRY, SYGVKD. The CDR3 consists of 15 residues. The CDR3, as DNA: TGTGCCATCAGTGTAGGGACAGTCGACAATCAGCCCCAGCATTTT. Residues: CAISVGTVDNQPQHF.

DNA for the CDR3: TGTGCCAGCAGTTTAACAGGGTCATATCAGCCCCAGCATTTT. This sequence encodes CASSLTGSYQPQHF. The chain recombines TRBV27 with TRBJ1-5, with a weak D call TRBD1 (6 bases). This CDR3 spans 14 amino acids. V was cut by 2 bases and J by 5 bases, with 10 bases left in between. Germline V CDR1 and CDR2: MNHEY, SMNVEV (reference sequence).

This clone was counted a single time. The rearrangement joins TRBV10-3 to TRBJ2-1, with 11 bases aligning to TRBD2. The V and J ends lost 6 bases and 6 bases, in that order; junction bases with no gene match: 4. CDR1 ENHRY and CDR2 SYGVKD come from the germline V gene. The CDR3 has 14 amino acids. The CDR3 coding sequence is TGTGCCATCAGCCTAGCGGGAGGAGGCAATGAGCAGTTCTTC. Its protein is CAISLAGGGNEQFF.

This sequence joins TRBV2 and TRBJ2-5; 8 bases agree with TRBD2. V lost 7 bases, J lost 2 bases, and 6 bases stayed unmatched. The germline V gene has CDR1 SNHLY and CDR2 FYNNEI. This CDR3 has 14 residues. The chain's CDR3 is CASKPIAGQETQYF. The DNA for the CDR3 is TGTGCCAGCAAACCTATAGCGGGACAAGAGACCCAGTACTTC.

This clone has only one observation. The DNA of the CDR3 is TGTGCCAGCAGCGTCTCTGGGGGGGGGAACAATGAGCAGTTCTTC. Its translation: CASSVSGGGNNEQFF. This sequence joins TRBV27 and TRBJ2-1; 7 nucleotides match TRBD2. The V gene end was trimmed by 6 bases and the J gene end by 5 bases; junction bases not matched to a gene: 10. This CDR3 region has 15 residues. CDR1 and CDR2 (germline): MNHEY, SMNVEV (reference sequence).

The chain employs TRBV5-1 and TRBJ2-4, with D tentatively TRBD1 (6 bases). Trimming removed 3 bases at V and 2 bases at J, with 12 bases between. Germline V lookup: CDR1 SGHRS, CDR2 YFSETQ. The CDR3 is made up of 15 amino acids. The CDR3 protein is CASSSIQGTKNIQYF. CDR3 DNA: TGCGCCAGCAGCTCGATACAGGGCACCAAAAACATTCAGTACTTC.

In its sample, this clone was seen once. The V gene is TRBV7-9, the J gene TRBJ2-7, with 9 bases matching TRBD1. The CDR3 extends over 15 amino acids. Germline CDR1 is SEHNR and CDR2 is FQNEAQ (reference sequence). With V trimmed by 1 base and J by 1 base, 2 bases remained unmatched. The chain's CDR3 is CASSLGGTGSYEQYF. Written as DNA, the CDR3 is TGTGCCAGCAGCTTAGGAGGGACAGGGTCCTACGAGCAGTACTTC.

J is TRBJ1-4 and V is TRBV28, with TRBD1 matching over 7 bases. The CDR3 has 15 amino acids. V gave up 5 bases and J gave up 8 bases; unmatched junction bases: 11. Germline CDR1 MDHEN, CDR2 SYDVKM. CDR3 region: CASSPWDSGGEKLFF. For the CDR3, the DNA is TGTGCCAGCAGTCCGTGGGACAGCGGAGGGGAAAAACTGTTTTTT.

The gene calls are TRBV2 and TRBJ2-2; 7 bases match TRBD1. With V trimmed by 9 bases and J by 4 bases, 8 bases remained unmatched. Germline CDR1 is SNHLY and CDR2 is FYNNEI. The CDR3 runs to 14 residues. The CDR3 reads CASSRDSLTGELFF. The DNA for the CDR3 is TGTGCCAGTTCGAGGGACAGCCTCACCGGGGAGCTGTTTTTT.

V and J are TRBV28 and TRBJ2-4, with D unresolved. Trimming cost V 3 bases and J 9 bases, with 15 bases left between them. The CDR3 runs 14 residues. Germline CDR1 reads MDHEN; CDR2 reads SYDVKM. CDR3 sequence: CASSLAGDWGIQYF. For the CDR3, the DNA is TGTGCCAGCAGTTTGGCTGGGGATTGGGGCATTCAGTACTTC. The full variable domain, rest sourced from reference TRBV28 and TRBJ2-4, is DVKVTQSSRYLVKRTGEKVFLECVQDMDHENMFWYRQDPGLGLRLIYFSYDVKMKEKGDIPEGYSVSREKKERFSLILESASTNQTSMYLCASSLAGDWGIQYFGAGTRLSVL.

The genes are TRBV12-5 and TRBJ2-1, with D tentatively TRBD2 (5 bases). CDR3 size: 18 residues. Germline CDR1 is LGHNT and CDR2 is FRNRAP. Trimming shortened V by 4 bases and J by 0 bases, and 19 bases separated the two germline ends. As DNA, the CDR3 is TGTGCTAGTGGTTCCGGGGAAGCCGGCGCCTTCTCCTACAATGAGCAGTTCTTC. Its protein is CASGSGEAGAFSYNEQFF.

V and J are TRBV27 and TRBJ2-3; tentative D call: TRBD2 (7 bases). The germline gives CDR1 MNHEY, CDR2 SMNVEV (reference sequence). The CDR3 runs 18 residues. Trimming cost V 5 bases and J 2 bases, with 23 bases left between them. The CDR3 sequence: CASSLFSHGEGDTDTQYF. The CDR3, as DNA: TGTGCCAGCAGTCTATTCTCCCACGGGGAGGGGGACACAGATACGCAGTATTTT.

This clone was recorded once. The rearrangement uses TRBV7-2 and TRBJ2-7, with D perhaps assigned TRBD1 or TRBD2 (5 bases each). There are 14 residues in the CDR3. CDR1 SGHTA and CDR2 FQGNSA come from the germline V gene. The V and J ends lost 3 bases and 2 bases respectively, with 11 bases between them. The CDR3 reads CASSFGTQAYEQYF. Written as DNA, the CDR3 is TGTGCCAGCAGCTTCGGGACCCAAGCCTACGAGCAGTACTTC.

The chain is built from TRBV4-3 and TRBJ2-5, with D possibly being TRBD1 (5 bases). The CDR3 spans 15 residues. The ends were cut back, 0 bases at V and 4 bases at J, with 12 bases in the middle. The germline gives CDR1 LGHNA, CDR2 YSLEER. The CDR3 DNA sequence: TGCGCCAGCAGCCAAGACCTAAAGGGGTTAGAGACCCAGTACTTC. Amino acids: CASSQDLKGLETQYF.

This clone has more than one count but fewer than ten. The J gene is TRBJ1-2, the V gene TRBV30; D may be TRBD1 (5 bases). The CDR3 covers 13 residues. The V end was cut by 3 bases, the J end by 3 bases, with 11 bases between. Per the germline V gene, CDR1 is GTSNPN and CDR2 is SVGIG (reference sequence). CDR3 protein: CAWRRQWDYGYTF. CDR3 bases: TGTGCCTGGAGGCGACAGTGGGACTATGGCTACACCTTC. The full variable domain, with the rest looked up from reference TRBV30 and TRBJ1-2, is SQTIHQWPATLVQPVGSPLSLECTVEGTSNPNLYWYRQAAGRGLQLLFYSVGIGQISSEVPQNLSASRPQDRQFILSSKKLLLSDSGFYLCAWRRQWDYGYTFGSGTRLTVV.

The chain carries TRBV28 and TRBJ2-3; possible D gene TRBD1, 6 bases. The CDR3 extends over 15 amino acids. The V end was cut by 4 bases, the J end by 2 bases, with 13 bases between. In germline, CDR1 is MDHEN, CDR2 SYDVKM. CDR3: CASSSLTGATDTQYF. The CDR3 DNA reads as TGTGCCAGCAGTTCACTGACAGGAGCCACAGATACGCAGTATTTT.

This chain joins TRBV5-6 and TRBJ2-7, with a weak D call TRBD1 (5 bases). CDR1 is SGHDT, CDR2 YYEEEE, per germline. The CDR3 loop spans 15 amino acids. Trimming shortened V by 4 bases and J by 4 bases, and 18 bases separated the two germline ends. The CDR3 coding sequence is TGTGCCAGCAGCCAAGAAGGGGTTGTAGATTACGAGCAGTACTTC. Translating it yields CASSQEGVVDYEQYF.

The J gene is TRBJ2-7, the V gene TRBV5-6; no firm D call. This CDR3 has 14 amino acids. V was shortened by 0 bases and J by 1 base, with 8 bases between the two germline ends. CDR1 is SGHDT, CDR2 YYEEEE, per germline. CDR3 nucleotides: TGTGCCAGCAGCTTGGAGTCTAAGTCCTACGAGCAGTACTTC. This sequence encodes CASSLESKSYEQYF.

The rearrangement links TRBV5-1 to TRBJ1-3, with 11 bases matching TRBD1. Germline CDR1 is SGHRS and CDR2 is YFSETQ. Losses at the gene ends were 3 bases for V and 4 bases for J; bases not matched to a gene: 3. The CDR3 loop spans 15 amino acids. In DNA form, the CDR3 reads TGCGCCAGCAGCTGGACAGGGGGCGAAGGAAACACCATATATTTT. The encoded protein is CASSWTGGEGNTIYF.

This chain connects TRBV6-5 to TRBJ1-5; D gene unclear. Germline lookup yields CDR1 MNHEY and CDR2 SVGAGI. This CDR3 spans 13 amino acids. Trimming stripped 2 bases from V and 4 bases from J, with 6 bases between. CDR3 sequence: CASSYGRNQPQHF. CDR3 nucleotides: TGTGCCAGCAGTTACGGCAGGAATCAGCCCCAGCATTTT.

The chain is built from TRBV5-8 and TRBJ2-7; D unresolved. The V gene lost 4 bases and the J gene lost 2 bases, with 22 bases spanning the gap. CDR3 size: 17 residues. Germline-derived CDR1 and CDR2 are SGHTS and YDEGEE. CDR3 DNA: TGTGCCAGCAGCGAAGAGGTGTTGTCGACTCTACCCTACGAGCAGTACTTC. Protein sequence: CASSEEVLSTLPYEQYF.

The gene calls are TRBV9 and TRBJ2-5; TRBD2 matches 7 bases. Germline CDR1 and CDR2: SGDLS and YYNGEE. V gave up 4 bases and J gave up 5 bases; unmatched junction bases: 17. This CDR3 spans 17 amino acids. CDR3 sequence: CASSPRGVLLDMETQYF. The CDR3 DNA reads TGTGCCAGCAGCCCCCGGGGGGTGCTATTGGATATGGAGACCCAGTACTTC.

The chain joins TRBV19 to TRBJ2-3; 11 nucleotides line up with TRBD2. CDR3 length: 14 residues. The ends lost 4 bases at V and 9 bases at J; junction bases unmatched: 6. Germline lookup yields CDR1 LNHDA and CDR2 SQIVND (reference sequence). The CDR3: CASSNSGRAETQYF. The CDR3 bases are TGTGCCAGTAGTAATAGCGGGAGGGCCGAAACGCAGTATTTT.